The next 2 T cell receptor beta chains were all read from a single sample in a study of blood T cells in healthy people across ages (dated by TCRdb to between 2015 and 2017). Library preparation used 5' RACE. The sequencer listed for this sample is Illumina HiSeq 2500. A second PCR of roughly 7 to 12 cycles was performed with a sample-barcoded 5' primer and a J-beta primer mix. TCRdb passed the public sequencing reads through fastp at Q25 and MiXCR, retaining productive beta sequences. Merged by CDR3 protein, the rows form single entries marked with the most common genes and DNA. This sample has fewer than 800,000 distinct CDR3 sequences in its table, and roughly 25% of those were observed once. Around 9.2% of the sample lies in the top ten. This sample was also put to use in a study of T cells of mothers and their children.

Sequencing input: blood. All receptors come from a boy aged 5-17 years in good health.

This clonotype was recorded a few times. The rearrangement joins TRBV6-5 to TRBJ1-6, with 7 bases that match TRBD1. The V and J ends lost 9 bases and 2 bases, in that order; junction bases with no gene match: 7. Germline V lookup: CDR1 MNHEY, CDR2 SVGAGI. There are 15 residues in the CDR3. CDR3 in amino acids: CASNRGETYNSPLHF. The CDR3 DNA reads TGTGCCAGTAACAGGGGTGAAACCTATAATTCACCCCTCCACTTT.

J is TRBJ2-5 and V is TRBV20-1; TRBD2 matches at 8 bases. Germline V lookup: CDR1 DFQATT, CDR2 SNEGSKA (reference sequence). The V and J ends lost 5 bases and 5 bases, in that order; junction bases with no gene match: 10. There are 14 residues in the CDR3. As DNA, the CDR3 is TGCAGTGCTCATACCGGGACTAGAAAGGAGACCCAGTACTTC. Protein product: CSAHTGTRKETQYF.